This entry lists 25 T cell receptor beta chains sequenced from one sample in a study of cytomegalovirus exposure and HLA in healthy donors. The primer mix had 60 Vbeta and 13 Jbeta primers. Sequencing was performed with immunoSEQ multiplex PCR; in TCRdb, only in-frame clones are kept and a portion is missing. The sample records 80,000 to 130,000 clones, more than 60% being singletons. What was sequenced was PBMCs. The receptors were sampled from a woman between 18 and 29 years old in good health and CMV-seropositive.

The chain combines TRBV7-2 with TRBJ1-2; the D gene is possibly TRBD1 (5 bases). The germline V gene encodes CDR1 SGHTA and CDR2 FQGNSA. The CDR3 extends over 13 amino acids. V shed 2 bases and J shed 6 bases, with 10 bases lying between them. The CDR3 is CASSLNRRDGYTF. CDR3 nucleotide sequence: TGTGCCAGCAGCTTAAACAGGAGAGATGGCTACACCTTC.

This rearrangement joins TRBV4-1 to TRBJ2-1; no definite D call. CDR3 length: 15 amino acids. Germline CDR1 and CDR2: MGHRA and YSYEKL. Trimming left V 0 bases short and J 10 bases short, with 16 bases between. The CDR3 here is CASSQDEIAPREQFF. The CDR3 nucleotides read TGCGCCAGCAGCCAAGATGAGATAGCCCCCCGGGAGCAGTTCTTC.

This clone came up once. CDR3 bases: TGTGCCAGCTCAGGGGTGCGCGATCAGCCCCAGCATTTT. Protein sequence: CASSGVRDQPQHF. This chain joins TRBV27 and TRBJ1-5, with a weak D call TRBD1 (6 bases). There are 13 residues in the CDR3. Germline values: CDR1 MNHEY, CDR2 SMNVEV (reference sequence). Trimming removed 8 bases from V and 5 bases from J, with 13 bases in between.

The genes are TRBV28 and TRBJ2-4; D is perhaps TRBD1 (6 bases). Germline V gene data show CDR1 as MDHEN and CDR2 as SYDVKM. The CDR3 totals 15 residues. Trimming left V 3 bases short and J 6 bases short, with 15 bases between. In DNA form, the CDR3 reads TGTGCCAGCAGTTTGAGGGGGTGGTACGGAAACATTCAGTACTTC. Its translation: CASSLRGWYGNIQYF.

The J gene is TRBJ2-7, the V gene TRBV11-2; 8 nucleotides line up with TRBD1. The V gene's germline CDR1 is SGHAT and CDR2 FQNNGV. CDR3 length: 13 residues. The V gene end was trimmed by 5 bases and the J gene end by 7 bases; junction bases not matched to a gene: 7. The chain's CDR3 is CASSRDRLREQYF. CDR3 coding DNA: TGTGCCAGCAGCCGGGACAGGTTACGGGAGCAGTACTTC.

This clone has a handful of counts. Other nucleotide sequences in the sample specify the same CDR3. The chain recombines TRBV30 with TRBJ1-2; TRBD1 aligns across 7 bases. The V segment lost 0 bases and the J segment 4 bases; nucleotides outside the gene matches: 2. Germline loops: CDR1 GTSNPN, CDR2 SVGIG (reference sequence). The CDR3 totals 13 residues. The CDR3 sequence: CAWSVQGGYGYTF. The CDR3 DNA reads TGTGCCTGGAGTGTGCAGGGGGGCTATGGCTACACCTTC.

The chain is built from TRBV20-1 and TRBJ2-7; 7 positions match TRBD1. The CDR3 is made up of 11 amino acids. Germline CDR1 and CDR2: DFQATT and SNEGSKA (reference sequence). Trimming at V came to 5 bases and at J to 6 bases, leaving 4 bases not matched to a gene. This CDR3 is CSAWDSPEQYF. Written as DNA, the CDR3 is TGCAGTGCTTGGGACAGCCCCGAGCAGTACTTC.

This clone was seen a handful of times. This rearrangement joins TRBV19 to TRBJ2-3; 9 nucleotides match TRBD1. Germline CDR1 is LNHDA and CDR2 is SQIVND (reference sequence). Trimming cost V 3 bases and J 2 bases; bases outside gene matches: 6. This CDR3 has 16 amino acids. The CDR3 region is CASSILGTGYTDTQYF. The CDR3, as DNA: TGTGCCAGTAGTATCCTCGGGACAGGGTACACAGATACGCAGTATTTT.

V is TRBV28 and J is TRBJ1-2; TRBD1 agrees at 7 bases. This CDR3 region has 14 residues. CDR1 and CDR2 from the germline V gene are MDHEN and SYDVKM. Trimming removed 4 bases from V and 12 bases from J; junction bases left unmatched: 14. The CDR3 DNA sequence: TGTGCCAGCAGTTCGCTCACCCGGACAGGATATGACACCTTC. This gives the protein CASSSLTRTGYDTF.

The gene calls are TRBV27 and TRBJ2-3, with TRBD2 identical over 13 bases. Germline CDR1 and CDR2: MNHEY and SMNVEV (reference sequence). V shed 6 bases and J 1 base; nucleotides not matched to a gene: 4. The length of the CDR3 is 16 residues. CDR3 bases: TGTGCCAGCAGCCGGACTAGCGGGAGTGGCACAGATACGCAGTATTTT. This codes for CASSRTSGSGTDTQYF.

There are a few counts of this clone. The CDR3 sequence is CASSPGGSGNTIYF. Written as DNA, the CDR3 is TGCGCCAGCAGCCCCGGGGGATCTGGAAACACCATATATTTT. The chain carries TRBV5-1 and TRBJ1-3; D possibly corresponds to TRBD1 (5 bases). Germline V gives CDR1 SGHRS, CDR2 YFSETQ. This CDR3 spans 14 amino acids. V was trimmed by 4 bases and J by 1 base, leaving 9 bases between them.

The chain recombines TRBV6-1 with TRBJ2-3; 9 bases are shared with TRBD2. CDR1 and CDR2 (germline): MNHNS, SASEGT. The CDR3 length is 15 residues. V lost 5 bases to trimming and J lost 4 bases; unmatched junction nucleotides: 7. The CDR3 DNA sequence: TGTGCCAGCAGTTTAGCGGGAGTAGTGTCAGATACGCAGTATTTT. Its translation is CASSLAGVVSDTQYF.

This clone appeared a few times. The rearrangement joins TRBV6-1 to TRBJ2-7, with a weak D call TRBD1 (5 bases). Germline CDR1 MNHNS, CDR2 SASEGT. V was trimmed by 5 bases and J by 7 bases, leaving 12 bases between them. The CDR3 sequence is 12 residues long. The CDR3 region has the DNA TGTGCCAGCAGTAGAGGACATGGGGAGCAGTACTTC. Translation: CASSRGHGEQYF.

This chain connects TRBV7-2 to TRBJ2-1, with 10 nucleotides matching TRBD2. The J segment lost 10 bases and the V segment lost 5 bases, leaving 14 bases of the junction unmatched. The CDR3 contains 16 residues. CDR1 is SGHTA, CDR2 FQGNSA, per germline. Written as DNA, the CDR3 is TGTGCCAGCAGCCGACCGAGCGGGAGGGCCTCTGAGGAGCAGTTCTTC. It is translated as CASSRPSGRASEEQFF.

The chain carries TRBV19 and TRBJ2-3; D ambiguous. The CDR3 extends over 15 amino acids. Germline lookup yields CDR1 LNHDA and CDR2 SQIVND (reference sequence). Trimming cost V 9 bases and J 5 bases, with 21 bases left between them. The CDR3 protein is CASRARAPVGDTQYF. CDR3 coding DNA: TGTGCCAGCCGAGCGCGAGCACCCGTGGGAGATACGCAGTATTTT.

V usage is TRBV5-1 and J usage is TRBJ2-7; 12 nucleotides agree with TRBD2. With V trimmed by 4 bases and J by 1 base, 9 bases remained unmatched. In germline, CDR1 is SGHRS, CDR2 YFSETQ. The CDR3 has 17 residues. The CDR3 sequence is CASSPTGGLAGSYEQYF. The CDR3 DNA reads TGCGCCAGCAGCCCCACGGGGGGACTAGCGGGTTCCTACGAGCAGTACTTC.

As regards this clone: Other nucleotide sequences in the sample specify the same CDR3. V usage is TRBV30 and J usage is TRBJ1-2; D possibly corresponds to TRBD1 (5 bases). V lost 3 bases and J lost 5, with 7 bases in between. Germline V gives CDR1 GTSNPN, CDR2 SVGIG (reference sequence). The CDR3 sequence is 11 residues long. The CDR3 region has the DNA TGTGCCTGGAGGGGGCGGTATGGCTACACCTTC. Translation: CAWRGRYGYTF.

This chain uses TRBV27 with TRBJ2-1; possible D gene TRBD2, 5 bases. Trimming cost V 0 bases and J 9 bases, with 12 bases left between them. The CDR3 is made up of 14 amino acids. The germline V gene encodes CDR1 MNHEY and CDR2 SMNVEV (reference sequence). The DNA for the CDR3 is TGTGCCAGCAGTTTATCGATGGGAGCTATTGAGCAGTTCTTC. Protein sequence: CASSLSMGAIEQFF.

This clone turned up a few times. The rearrangement joins TRBV28 to TRBJ1-1; D is possibly TRBD1 (6 bases). V was trimmed by 6 bases and J by 4 bases, leaving 18 bases between them. Germline V gene lookup returns CDR1 MDHEN and CDR2 SYDVKM. The CDR3 spans 15 residues. The chain's CDR3 is CASSSPGGAGTEAFF. CDR3 DNA: TGTGCCAGCAGCTCCCCGGGGGGGGCAGGCACTGAAGCTTTCTTT. The variable domain in full, completed from reference TRBV28 and TRBJ1-1, reads DVKVTQSSRYLVKRTGEKVFLECVQDMDHENMFWYRQDPGLGLRLIYFSYDVKMKEKGDIPEGYSVSREKKERFSLILESASTNQTSMYLCASSSPGGAGTEAFFGQGTRLTVV.

This chain connects TRBV28 to TRBJ2-7; 7 positions agree with TRBD2. This CDR3 is built from 17 residues. V was pared by 5 bases and J by 2 bases, with 15 bases of the junction left unmatched. Germline V gives CDR1 MDHEN, CDR2 SYDVKM. The CDR3 coding sequence is TGTGCCAGCAGTCCGAGGGATGCTGCGGGAGATCCCTACGAGCAGTACTTC. It specifies CASSPRDAAGDPYEQYF.

This chain links TRBV30 with TRBJ2-3; 9 bases line up with TRBD2. CDR1 is GTSNPN and CDR2 is SVGIG in the germline V gene (reference sequence). CDR3 length: 12 residues. The CDR3 bases are TGTGCACGGACTAGCGGCACAGATACGCAGTATTTT. Amino acid sequence: CARTSGTDTQYF.

The V gene is TRBV30, the J gene TRBJ2-1, with TRBD2 as a possible D gene (5 bases). The CDR3 covers 15 residues. Per the germline V gene, CDR1 is GTSNPN and CDR2 is SVGIG (reference sequence). V lost 2 bases and J 5 bases, leaving 16 bases between the germline ends. The CDR3 here is CAWSPPSGVDNEQFF. The CDR3 DNA reads TGTGCCTGGAGTCCCCCGTCCGGGGTCGACAATGAGCAGTTCTTC.

The chain couples TRBV19 to TRBJ2-1; 7 bases align to TRBD2. Germline V gene lookup returns CDR1 LNHDA and CDR2 SQIVND (reference sequence). This CDR3 has 15 residues. Trimming removed 1 base from V and 3 bases from J; junction bases left unmatched: 3. Here the CDR3 DNA reads TGTGCCAGTAGTATAGGCGGGAGAAGCTACAATGAGCAGTTCTTC. As protein: CASSIGGRSYNEQFF.

V usage is TRBV27 and J usage is TRBJ2-7, with TRBD2 matching over 7 bases. CDR3 size: 15 residues. The germline gives CDR1 MNHEY, CDR2 SMNVEV (reference sequence). V lost 3 bases, J lost 0 bases, and 5 bases stayed unmatched. CDR3 DNA: TGTGCCAGCAGTTTCACGGGCGGGGGCTCCTACGAGCAGTACTTC. It specifies CASSFTGGGSYEQYF.

The chain carries TRBV11-2 and TRBJ2-1; D is undetermined. CDR1 and CDR2 (germline): SGHAT, FQNNGV. The CDR3 contains 14 residues. Trimming cost V 2 bases and J 5 bases, with 10 bases left between them. CDR3 sequence (DNA): TGTGCCAGCAGCTTATTGGCTTTTAACAATGAGCAGTTCTTC. As protein: CASSLLAFNNEQFF.